The 18 T cell receptor beta chains given below trace back to one sample, sequenced in a study of PD-1 blockade in classical Hodgkin lymphoma. Clones were sequenced by immunoSEQ multiplex PCR, and TCRdb holds only the in-frame ones, with some missing. The table records 13,000 to 15,000 clones, approximately 80% of them present only once. Each patient relapsed following autologous stem cell transplantation, and prior brentuximab vedotin exposure differed. The sequenced sample was peripheral blood mononuclear cells (PBMCs), obtained at baseline. Receptors originate from a human donor with classical Hodgkin lymphoma.

The rearrangement links TRBV4-1 to TRBJ1-5; 8 nucleotides agree with TRBD1. Germline-derived CDR1 and CDR2 are MGHRA and YSYEKL. CDR3 length equals 15 residues. V was pared by 4 bases and J by 8 bases, with 10 bases of the junction left unmatched. CDR3 DNA sequence: TGCGCCAGCAGCCGTTTGGACAGGGCCTACGAGCCCCAGCATTTT. It codes for CASSRLDRAYEPQHF.

The chain has TRBV7-3 and TRBJ2-3; no clear D. From germline, CDR1 is SGHTA and CDR2 FQGTGA. Trimming stripped 1 base from V and 0 bases from J, with 8 bases between. The CDR3 extends over 15 amino acids. The CDR3 region has the DNA TGTGCCAGCAGCTTAAGCCCAGCTAGCACAGATACGCAGTATTTT. Its translation is CASSLSPASTDTQYF.

The chain recombines TRBV19 with TRBJ2-2; 8 bases agree with TRBD1. The J segment lost 7 bases and the V segment lost 5 bases, leaving 6 bases of the junction unmatched. This CDR3 is built from 14 residues. Germline CDR1 and CDR2: LNHDA and SQIVND (reference sequence). Written as DNA, the CDR3 is TGTGCCAGTAGTTCGACAGGGGCTAGCGGGGAGCTGTTTTTT. Encoded protein: CASSSTGASGELFF.

The J gene is TRBJ2-3, the V gene TRBV11-3; D gene ambiguous. The CDR3 runs to 13 residues. The germline gives CDR1 SGHNT, CDR2 YENEEA. V was trimmed by 8 bases and J by 2 bases, leaving 11 bases between them. CDR3 DNA sequence: TGTGCCAGCGGGGATTATACCACAGATACGCAGTATTTT. Translation: CASGDYTTDTQYF.

The chain joins TRBV5-1 to TRBJ2-2; 10 positions match TRBD2. This CDR3 has 15 amino acids. With 4 bases clipped from V and 5 bases from J, the junction kept 5 bases outside the gene matches. Germline values: CDR1 SGHRS, CDR2 YFSETQ. CDR3 bases: TGCGCCAGCAGCCTACTAGCGGGACTTACCGGGGAGCTGTTTTTT. It encodes CASSLLAGLTGELFF.

The chain joins TRBV5-1 to TRBJ2-3; the D is unclear. Between the trimmed V and J ends, which lost 1 base and 0 bases, there was a span of 9 bases. The germline V gene encodes CDR1 SGHRS and CDR2 YFSETQ. The CDR3 loop spans 15 amino acids. The CDR3 here is CASSLQGSSTDTQYF. The CDR3 DNA sequence: TGCGCCAGCAGCTTGCAAGGTAGTAGCACAGATACGCAGTATTTT.

The genes are TRBV7-2 and TRBJ1-3; no clear D. CDR3 length: 17 amino acids. The germline V gene has CDR1 SGHTA and CDR2 FQGNSA. The V end was cut by 3 bases, the J end by 0 bases, with 15 bases between. Here the CDR3 DNA reads TGTGCCAGCAGCTTCTTCCGGCCGTTCGACTCTGGAAACACCATATATTTT. The encoded protein is CASSFFRPFDSGNTIYF. The whole variable domain, remainder taken from reference TRBV7-2 and TRBJ1-3, is GAGVSQSPSNKVTEKGKDVELRCDPISGHTALYWYRQSLGQGLEFLIYFQGNSAPDKSGLPSDRFSAERTGGSVSTLTIQRTQQEDSAVYLCASSFFRPFDSGNTIYFGEGSWLTVV.

The sample holds one count of this clone. This chain uses TRBV5-1 with TRBJ2-7, with 7 bases matching TRBD1. Germline V lookup: CDR1 SGHRS, CDR2 YFSETQ. This CDR3 region has 13 residues. The V and J ends lost 7 bases and 6 bases, in that order; junction bases with no gene match: 10. The CDR3 coding sequence is TGCGCCAGCGGCTATACAGGGGTACGCGAGCAGTACTTC. This encodes CASGYTGVREQYF. Together with reference TRBV5-1 and TRBJ2-7, the CDR3 gives the full variable domain: KAGVTQTPRYLIKTRGQQVTLSCSPISGHRSVSWYQQTPGQGLQFLFEYFSETQRNKGNFPGRFSGRQFSNSRSEMNVSTLELGDSALYLCASGYTGVREQYFGPGTRLTVT.

V gene TRBV7-2 combines with J gene TRBJ2-5; TRBD2 matches at 9 bases. This CDR3 is 15 amino acids long. V lost 4 bases to trimming and J lost 2 bases; unmatched junction nucleotides: 5. Germline CDR1 is SGHTA and CDR2 is FQGNSA. The CDR3 DNA reads as TGTGCCAGCAGCTCCGCGGGGGGGTCACAAGAGACCCAGTACTTC. This gives the protein CASSSAGGSQETQYF.

The rearrangement links TRBV2 to TRBJ2-1; D is unresolved. Per the germline V gene, CDR1 is SNHLY and CDR2 is FYNNEI. The CDR3 runs to 15 residues. Trimming pared 3 bases from V and 9 bases from J, leaving 18 bases between. CDR3 loop: CASSDSASPSTEQFF. The DNA for the CDR3 is TGTGCCAGCAGTGATTCTGCCTCGCCTAGTACTGAGCAGTTCTTC.

The genes are TRBV2 and TRBJ1-1; D call uncertain. The CDR3 covers 11 residues. The V end was cut by 7 bases, the J end by 7 bases, with 10 bases between. CDR1 is SNHLY and CDR2 is FYNNEI in the germline V gene. The CDR3 reads CASKLSGEAFF. The CDR3 nucleotides are TGTGCCAGCAAACTTAGCGGTGAAGCTTTCTTT.

The genes are TRBV5-1 and TRBJ2-3, with unresolved D. CDR3 size: 16 residues. Germline V gene sequence: CDR1 SGHRS, CDR2 YFSETQ. Trimming took off 3 bases at V and 2 bases at J, with 16 bases between the two ends. The CDR3 DNA reads as TGCGCCAGCAGCTCCGGGCAGATCGCCACCACAGATACGCAGTATTTT. The encoded protein is CASSSGQIATTDTQYF.

A single count supports this clone. The V gene is TRBV6-1, the J gene TRBJ2-1, with 8 nucleotides matching TRBD1. With 7 bases clipped from V and 3 bases from J, the junction kept 5 bases outside the gene matches. CDR1 is MNHNS and CDR2 is SASEGT in the germline V gene. This CDR3 has 14 residues. CDR3 DNA sequence: TGTGCCAGCACTGACAGGGGCGACTACAATGAGCAGTTCTTC. It encodes CASTDRGDYNEQFF.

V is TRBV27 and J is TRBJ1-6; D possibly corresponds to TRBD1 (5 bases). The length of the CDR3 is 16 residues. V dropped 0 bases and J dropped 4 bases, with 10 bases sitting between them. CDR1 is MNHEY, CDR2 SMNVEV, per germline (reference sequence). The CDR3 DNA reads as TGTGCCAGCAGTTTATCCGTGACAGCTTATAATTCACCCCTCCACTTT. This encodes CASSLSVTAYNSPLHF.

A single count supports this clone. The V call is TRBV7-9, the J call TRBJ2-7; no clear D. Germline CDR1 SEHNR, CDR2 FQNEAQ (reference sequence). V dropped 0 bases and J dropped 5 bases, with 11 bases sitting between them. The CDR3 extends over 14 amino acids. The CDR3 bases are TGTGCCAGCAGCTTAGCGAAGTCGAACGACGAGCAGTACTTC. This encodes CASSLAKSNDEQYF.

The V call is TRBV6-6, the J call TRBJ2-7; D gene ambiguous. Germline-derived CDR1 and CDR2 are MNHNY and SVGAGI (reference sequence). This CDR3 region has 13 residues. Trimming removed 0 bases at V and 3 bases at J, with 6 bases between. The CDR3 DNA reads TGTGCCAGCAGTTACTCCGACCTCTACGAGCAGTACTTC. Its translation is CASSYSDLYEQYF.

The V gene is TRBV6-6, the J gene TRBJ2-5; D perhaps matches TRBD1 (5 bases). Trimming pared 5 bases from V and 5 bases from J, leaving 15 bases between. The germline gives CDR1 MNHNY, CDR2 SVGAGI (reference sequence). This CDR3 spans 14 amino acids. The CDR3 coding sequence is TGTGCCAGCAGTACCCGGACAACATGGGAGACCCAGTACTTC. Its protein is CASSTRTTWETQYF.

The chain has TRBV14 and TRBJ2-3; D remains ambiguous. Trimming took 5 bases from V and 1 from J, leaving 7 bases between them. In germline, CDR1 is SGHDN, CDR2 FVKESK. This CDR3 contains 13 residues. CDR3 sequence reads: CASSGFRTDTQYF. In nucleotides, the CDR3 is TGTGCCAGCAGCGGTTTTCGCACAGATACGCAGTATTTT.